This entry concerns a single T cell receptor beta chain. These data originate in a study of cytomegalovirus exposure and HLA in healthy donors. 60 Vbeta and 13 Jbeta primers were used in PCR. TCRdb keeps only in-frame clones here, not all; method: immunoSEQ multiplex PCR. The listing contains 91,000 or so clones. The sequencing sample was made of PBMCs. This TCR derives from a woman under 40 in good health and CMV-seronegative.

In DNA, the CDR3 is TGTGCCAGCAGTGAACCAGGGTTCGGCTACAATGAGCAGTTCTTC. It codes for CASSEPGFGYNEQFF. The chain employs TRBV2 and TRBJ2-1; the D gene is possibly TRBD1 (5 bases). The CDR3 is made up of 15 amino acids. Trimming pared 2 bases from V and 3 bases from J, leaving 11 bases between. The V gene's germline CDR1 is SNHLY and CDR2 FYNNEI.